This TCR beta chain was observed in a study of cytomegalovirus exposure and HLA in healthy donors. V was pared by 6 bases and J by 4 bases, with 9 bases of the junction left unmatched. Germline assignment: CDR1 MNHEY and CDR2 SMNVEV (reference sequence). CDR3 size: 15 residues. This clone turned up a few times. With 60 Vbeta and 13 Jbeta primers, the PCR was carried out. TCRdb's copy holds only in-frame clones and misses some; the assay was immunoSEQ multiplex PCR. Among about 140,000 clones listed, roughly 73% were seen once. The TCR comes from a human donor in good health. The chain recombines TRBV27 with TRBJ1-2; 9 nucleotides line up with TRBD1. The sequenced sample consisted of PBMCs. The CDR3 here is CASSLGQGRVYGYTF. As DNA, the CDR3 is TGTGCCAGCAGCTTGGGACAGGGCCGGGTCTATGGCTACACCTTC.